These 20 T cell receptor beta chains share one sample of origin, sequenced in a study of human T cells and chemical hapten exposure. The time point denotes: pre-sensitization, week 0. The treatment is: therapeutic diphenylcyclopropenone sensitization with weekly scalp DPC. MiXCR was run by TCRdb on the RACE reads, yielding one entry per CDR3 protein. This sample has 200,000 to 300,000 distinct CDR3 sequences, with approximately 8.6% found just once. This sample comprised whole blood, obtained in connection with sensitization to the hapten diphenylcyclopropenone (DPC). The receptors originated from a woman in her thirties or forties with alopecia areata. Some clones in this sample may be carry-over from other donors' samples.

A note on this clonotype: The CDR3 ends on some other residue instead of the conserved phenylalanine or tryptophan, so this is likely a read error. The limits of the CDR3 on the DNA are not certain, so only TCRdb's listed CDR3 is given. The chain uses TRBV12-3 or TRBV12-4 and TRBJ1-2. A total of 11 residues make up the CDR3, ends included. CDR3 sequence reads: CASSFRSLPSI.

The J gene is TRBJ2-5, the V gene TRBV7-6, with a weak D call TRBD1 (6 bases). Per the germline V gene, CDR1 is SGHVS and CDR2 is FNYEAQ. The CDR3 runs 13 residues. V was clipped by 2 bases and J by 6 bases, with 10 bases between them. CDR3 residues: CASSLNRVKTQYF. For the CDR3, the DNA is TGTGCCAGCAGCTTAAACAGGGTAAAGACCCAGTACTTC.

This clonotype was detected ten times or more. The chain uses TRBV28 and TRBJ1-2, with 11 bases lining up with TRBD1. The V gene's germline CDR1 is MDHEN and CDR2 SYDVKM. V trimming: 6 bases; J trimming: 5 bases; junction bases outside the gene matches: 8. The CDR3 runs to 15 residues. The CDR3 nucleotides are TGTGCCAGCAGACAAGGACAGGGGGCCGTGTATGGCTACACCTTC. Translating it yields CASRQGQGAVYGYTF.

The rearrangement links TRBV5-1 to TRBJ2-3, with unresolved D. Trimming stripped 4 bases from V and 2 bases from J, with 5 bases between. This CDR3 has 12 amino acids. Germline V CDR1 and CDR2: SGHRS, YFSETQ. CDR3 region: CASSPATDTQYF. The CDR3 coding sequence is TGCGCCAGCAGCCCGGCCACAGATACGCAGTATTTT.

This clonotype was detected only a few times. The chain has TRBV10-3 and TRBJ2-3, with 10 bases fitting TRBD2. Germline trimming cut 6 bases from V and 2 bases from J; bases unmatched to any gene: 5. Germline CDR1 reads ENHRY; CDR2 reads SYGVKD. CDR3 length equals 15 residues. The chain's CDR3 is CAISAGLADTDTQYF. Written as DNA, the CDR3 is TGTGCCATCAGCGCCGGACTAGCGGACACAGATACGCAGTATTTT.

This clonotype was seen a few times. This chain connects TRBV19 to TRBJ1-5, with D hard to call. Trimming took 2 bases from V and 2 from J, leaving 13 bases between them. The CDR3 contains 16 residues. The germline V gene encodes CDR1 LNHDA and CDR2 SQIVND (reference sequence). The CDR3 spells CASSILHGEGNQPQHF. CDR3 nucleotides: TGTGCCAGTAGTATACTCCACGGGGAGGGCAATCAGCCCCAGCATTTT. Complete variable domain (other parts from reference TRBV19 and TRBJ1-5): DGGITQSPKYLFRKEGQNVTLSCEQNLNHDAMYWYRQDPGQGLRLIYYSQIVNDFQKGDIAEGYSVSREKKESFPLTVTSAQKNPTAFYLCASSILHGEGNQPQHFGDGTRLSIL.

There are a few counts of this clonotype. The chain combines TRBV28 with TRBJ2-1; 10 nucleotides align to TRBD2. V lost 5 bases and J lost 2; bases outside the gene matches: 6. This CDR3 has 16 residues. Germline assignment: CDR1 MDHEN and CDR2 SYDVKM. CDR3 nucleotides: TGTGCCAGCAGTATCCCCACTAGCGGGACCTACAATGAGCAGTTCTTC. Its translation: CASSIPTSGTYNEQFF.

This chain uses TRBV2 with TRBJ1-5, with D maybe TRBD1 (5 bases). In germline, CDR1 is SNHLY, CDR2 FYNNEI. V dropped 6 bases and J dropped 3 bases, with 15 bases sitting between them. The CDR3 spans 15 residues. The CDR3 sequence is CASRPGAGVNQPQHF. CDR3 DNA sequence: TGTGCCAGCAGACCCGGGGCAGGAGTCAATCAGCCCCAGCATTTT.

The sample holds many counts of this clonotype. DNA of the CDR3: TGTGCCAGTAGACTCTTAGCGGGAATGAACACCGGGGAGCTGTTTTTT. Its translation: CASRLLAGMNTGELFF. The chain combines TRBV19 with TRBJ2-2, with 8 nucleotides matching TRBD2. The CDR3 loop spans 16 amino acids. V shed 6 bases, J shed 1 base, and the junction held 7 bases outside the gene matches. Germline V gene lookup returns CDR1 LNHDA and CDR2 SQIVND (reference sequence). Full variable domain (missing parts from reference TRBV19 and TRBJ2-2): DGGITQSPKYLFRKEGQNVTLSCEQNLNHDAMYWYRQDPGQGLRLIYYSQIVNDFQKGDIAEGYSVSREKKESFPLTVTSAQKNPTAFYLCASRLLAGMNTGELFFGEGSRLTVL.

In this sample, this clonotype turned up many times. The chain recombines TRBV3-1 with TRBJ2-3; D gene unclear. Trimming removed 0 bases at V and 0 bases at J, with 4 bases between. Germline-derived CDR1 and CDR2 are LGHDT and YNNKEL (reference sequence). The CDR3 is 14 amino acids. CDR3 in amino acids: CASSQDRSTDTQYF. The CDR3 DNA follows: TGTGCCAGCAGCCAAGATCGCAGCACAGATACGCAGTATTTT.

The chain joins TRBV11-2 to TRBJ2-2; D is unclear. The germline V and J ends were trimmed by 5 bases and 6 bases, with 13 bases remaining between them. Germline V lookup: CDR1 SGHAT, CDR2 FQNNGV. This CDR3 region has 14 residues. The CDR3 region has the DNA TGTGCCAGCAGCCCGCTTTATCAGGCCGGGGAGCTGTTTTTT. It translates to CASSPLYQAGELFF.

This clonotype was found a few times. V gene TRBV5-1 combines with J gene TRBJ1-2, with 7 bases identical to TRBD1. Germline V gives CDR1 SGHRS, CDR2 YFSETQ. The CDR3 has 14 amino acids. The CDR3 sequence is CASRPADRAQGYTF. The DNA for the CDR3 is TGCGCGTCACGACCCGCCGACAGGGCACAAGGCTACACCTTC.

This clonotype came up a few times. The chain joins TRBV6-6 to TRBJ1-5; D possibly corresponds to TRBD1 (6 bases). The CDR3 spans 14 residues. V lost 8 bases and J 5 bases, leaving 16 bases between the germline ends. CDR1 and CDR2 (germline): MNHNY, SVGAGI (reference sequence). The DNA for the CDR3 is TGTGCCAGCTCCCAACGGGGGCTGGATCAGCCCCAGCATTTT. Its protein product is CASSQRGLDQPQHF.

There are many counts of this clonotype. The rearrangement joins TRBV6-5 to TRBJ1-6; a possible D gene is TRBD1 (6 bases). Germline CDR1 reads MNHEY; CDR2 reads SVGAGI. This CDR3 spans 18 amino acids. V lost 0 bases and J lost 4, with 16 bases in between. The CDR3 DNA reads TGTGCCAGCAGTTACTCAGAGCCCGGACAGCTGTATAATTCACCCCTCCACTTT. It is translated as CASSYSEPGQLYNSPLHF.

This clonotype was counted only a few times. The CDR3, as DNA: TGTGCCAGGTCTCTAGCGGGAGGGGCGCAGTATTTT. This codes for CARSLAGGAQYF. This rearrangement joins TRBV7-9 to TRBJ2-3, with 12 bases aligning to TRBD2. CDR3 length: 12 residues. V gave up 9 bases and J gave up 10 bases; unmatched junction bases: 5. CDR1 SEHNR and CDR2 FQNEAQ come from the germline V gene (reference sequence).

This clonotype was seen only a few times. DNA of the CDR3: TGTGCCAGCAGCGTCAGGGGAGATCAGCCCCAGCATTTT. Protein: CASSVRGDQPQHF. V and J are TRBV7-2 and TRBJ1-5; tentative D call: TRBD1 (6 bases). Looked up from germline, CDR1 is SGHTA and CDR2 is FQGNSA. CDR3 length: 13 amino acids. The V and J ends lost 5 bases and 5 bases respectively, with 10 bases between them.

This clonotype was picked up a small number of times. The chain has TRBV2 and TRBJ1-1; D not resolved. This CDR3 has 14 amino acids. V lost 6 bases and J 4 bases, leaving 15 bases between the germline ends. Germline CDR1 and CDR2: SNHLY and FYNNEI. DNA for the CDR3: TGTGCCAGCAGCAAAGAAGGAGTAGTCACTGAAGCTTTCTTT. Protein product: CASSKEGVVTEAFF.

This clonotype was detected a few times. The chain is built from TRBV30 and TRBJ1-5; TRBD1 aligns across 7 bases. From germline, CDR1 is GTSNPN and CDR2 SVGIG (reference sequence). There are 15 residues in the CDR3. The ends lost 5 bases at V and 7 bases at J; junction bases unmatched: 14. The chain's CDR3 is CAWQAPQGWEQPQHF. The CDR3 region has the DNA TGTGCCTGGCAAGCTCCACAGGGGTGGGAGCAGCCCCAGCATTTT.

This clonotype was counted between two and nine times. V usage is TRBV28 and J usage is TRBJ1-2; TRBD1 aligns across 11 bases. The CDR3 runs 16 residues. Per germline, CDR1 MDHEN and CDR2 SYDVKM. V was clipped by 4 bases and J by 4 bases; unmatched bases: 8. The CDR3 sequence is CASSYRTGGAFYGYTF. For the CDR3, the DNA is TGTGCCAGCAGTTACAGGACAGGGGGCGCTTTCTATGGCTACACCTTC.

This clonotype was detected only a few times. The chain couples TRBV7-3 to TRBJ1-2, with D possibly matching TRBD1 (5 bases). The germline gives CDR1 SGHTA, CDR2 FQGTGA. The CDR3 is made up of 14 amino acids. Trimming removed 5 bases at V and 6 bases at J, with 16 bases between. The CDR3 DNA sequence: TGTGCCAGCAGCCCGACGGGGAGGGGAAATGGCTACACCTTC. The encoded protein is CASSPTGRGNGYTF.